This T cell receptor beta chain appears in the sequencing data of a study of naive and memory T cell subsets. TCR cDNA received a 3' ligated oligonucleotide that carried a UMI. RNA was extracted from 2 to 2.5 ml of whole blood of healthy adults. This clonotype has more than one count but fewer than ten. The SP2 primer and nested alpha and beta constant region primers amplified ligated cDNA in four rounds. Alpha and beta constant region primers primed reverse transcription for blood and skin samples. TCRdb re-called the 5' RACE reads through MiXCR, storing one row per CDR3 protein. The sample yields 55,000 to 65,000 distinct CDR3 sequences, around 8% seen once. Germline lookup yields CDR1 ENHRY and CDR2 SYGVKD. The CDR3 spans 17 residues. Germline trimming cut 2 bases from V and 7 bases from J; bases unmatched to any gene: 7.

This TCR came from a female donor in good health. The chain employs TRBV10-3 and TRBJ2-1; 14 bases align to TRBD2. CDR3 sequence reads: CAISEPAGTSGRNEQFF. CDR3 DNA sequence: TGTGCCATCAGTGAGCCTGCCGGGACTAGCGGGAGAAATGAGCAGTTCTTC.